The source of this TCR beta chain is a study of blood T cell repertoires in COVID-19. The germline V and J ends were trimmed by 6 bases and 4 bases, with 14 bases remaining between them. Germline CDR1 is SEHNR and CDR2 is FQNEAQ (reference sequence). The length of the CDR3 is 14 residues. Generated by immunoSEQ multiplex PCR, the TCRdb table keeps only in-frame clones and is missing some. This table holds more than 150,000 clones, approximately 81% found once. The clonotype comes from a woman aged 45-59 years who had recovered from COVID-19. Sequenced input: PBMCs or T cells enriched from blood (not recorded which). The J gene is TRBJ2-3, the V gene TRBV7-9, with TRBD1 as a possible D gene (6 bases). CDR3 coding DNA: TGTGCCAGCAGTCCCAGGGGTTCGTCAGATACGCAGTATTTT. It encodes CASSPRGSSDTQYF.